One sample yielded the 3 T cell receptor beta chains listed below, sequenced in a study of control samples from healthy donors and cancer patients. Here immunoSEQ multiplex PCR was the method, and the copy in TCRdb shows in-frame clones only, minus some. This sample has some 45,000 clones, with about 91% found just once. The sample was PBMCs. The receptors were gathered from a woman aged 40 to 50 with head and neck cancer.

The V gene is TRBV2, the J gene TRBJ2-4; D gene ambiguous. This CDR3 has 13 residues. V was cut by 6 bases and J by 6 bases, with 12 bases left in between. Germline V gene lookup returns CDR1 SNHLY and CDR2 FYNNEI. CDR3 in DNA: TGTGCCAGCAGACTGGACGCAGGAAACATTCAGTACTTC. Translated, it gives CASRLDAGNIQYF.

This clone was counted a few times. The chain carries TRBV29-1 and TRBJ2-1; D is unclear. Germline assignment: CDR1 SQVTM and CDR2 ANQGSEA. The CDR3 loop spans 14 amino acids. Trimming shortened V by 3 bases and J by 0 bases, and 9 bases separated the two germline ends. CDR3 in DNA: TGCAGCGTTGACTCGTTGAGCTCCTACAATGAGCAGTTCTTC. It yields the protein CSVDSLSSYNEQFF.

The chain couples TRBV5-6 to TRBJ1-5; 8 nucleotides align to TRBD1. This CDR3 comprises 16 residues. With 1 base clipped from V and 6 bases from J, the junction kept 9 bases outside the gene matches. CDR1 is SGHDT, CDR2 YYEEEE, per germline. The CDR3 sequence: CASSLFLDREGQPQHF. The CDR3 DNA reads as TGTGCCAGCAGCTTGTTTTTGGACAGGGAAGGTCAGCCCCAGCATTTT.